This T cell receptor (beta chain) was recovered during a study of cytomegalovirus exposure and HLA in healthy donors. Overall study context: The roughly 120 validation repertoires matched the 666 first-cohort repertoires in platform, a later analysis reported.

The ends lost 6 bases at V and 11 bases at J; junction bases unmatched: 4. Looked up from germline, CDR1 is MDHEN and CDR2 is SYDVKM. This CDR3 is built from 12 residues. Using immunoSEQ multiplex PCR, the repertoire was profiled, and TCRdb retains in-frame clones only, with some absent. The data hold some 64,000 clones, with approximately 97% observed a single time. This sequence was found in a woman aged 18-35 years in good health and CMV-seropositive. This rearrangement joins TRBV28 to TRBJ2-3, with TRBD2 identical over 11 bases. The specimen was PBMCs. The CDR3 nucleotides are TGTGCCAGCAGCCGTCTAGCGGGAGGGCAGTATTTT. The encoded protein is CASSRLAGGQYF.